The 16 T cell receptor beta chains presented below share a single source sample, sequenced in a study of beta chain features in type 1 diabetes. Every isolated RNA sample was fully reverse transcribed, so sequencing captured expressed TCRB transcripts. Profiled with immunoSEQ multiplex PCR; TCRdb holds only in-frame clones, not every one. Among a few hundred thousand clones listed, roughly 22% were seen once. These TCRs' antigens remain unknown. Study-wide results and limits: Across all four CD4+ subsets, people with type 1 diabetes showed modestly shorter TCRB CDR3s.

Sequencing was done on a sample of naive CD4+ T cells from blood. Every receptor here comes from a woman between 35 and 50 years old with type 1 diabetes.

This chain links TRBV7-2 with TRBJ2-6; 12 bases are shared with TRBD2. J gave up 1 base and V 5 bases, and 9 bases lay outside the gene matches. The V gene's germline CDR1 is SGHTA and CDR2 FQGNSA. The CDR3 is 19 amino acids. The CDR3 DNA reads TGTGCCAGCAGCCTCCTAGCGGGAGGGGGGGGTTCTGGGGCCAACGTCCTGACTTTC. It encodes CASSLLAGGGGSGANVLTF.

This clone was counted only a few times. V gene TRBV29-1 combines with J gene TRBJ2-4; TRBD2 aligns across 8 bases. The CDR3 has 11 amino acids. Germline V lookup: CDR1 SQVTM, CDR2 ANQGSEA. Trimming at V came to 1 base and at J to 11 bases, leaving 1 base not matched to a gene. CDR3 residues: CSVEAGGVQYF. The CDR3 coding sequence is TGCAGCGTTGAAGCGGGAGGGGTTCAGTACTTC.

As regards this clone: The sample holds other DNA sequences that translate to the same CDR3. The chain has TRBV4-1 and TRBJ1-1, with no clear D. CDR1 and CDR2 (germline): MGHRA, YSYEKL. V lost 4 bases and J 3 bases, leaving 9 bases between the germline ends. CDR3 length: 13 residues. In nucleotides, the CDR3 is TGCGCCAGCAGCCGGCTCCGGGACACTGAAGCTTTCTTT. Protein: CASSRLRDTEAFF.

The rearrangement links TRBV20-1 to TRBJ1-2, with TRBD1 matching 7 bases. The CDR3 totals 11 residues. Germline CDR1 reads DFQATT; CDR2 reads SNEGSKA (reference sequence). CDR3 sequence: CSVQGEGGYTF. In DNA, the CDR3 is TGCAGCGTCCAGGGGGAAGGCGGCTACACCTTC.

This clone was detected a few times. The chain carries TRBV6-5 and TRBJ2-3; the match to TRBD2 covers 7 bases. This CDR3 is 13 amino acids long. The V gene end was trimmed by 6 bases and the J gene end by 9 bases; junction bases not matched to a gene: 9. In germline, CDR1 is MNHEY, CDR2 SVGAGI. The CDR3 loop is CASRQGGSGTQYF. The DNA of the CDR3 is TGTGCCAGCAGGCAGGGAGGGTCGGGGACGCAGTATTTT.

This clone was counted a few times. The genes are TRBV5-4 and TRBJ1-4; 8 nucleotides agree with TRBD1. The germline gives CDR1 SGHNT, CDR2 YYREEE (reference sequence). With 3 bases clipped from V and 3 bases from J, the junction kept 7 bases outside the gene matches. This CDR3 is built from 16 residues. The CDR3 protein is CASSSGGVGANEKLFF. The CDR3 nucleotides are TGTGCCAGCAGCTCAGGGGGCGTGGGAGCTAATGAAAAACTGTTTTTT.

J is TRBJ2-6 and V is TRBV9; 7 nucleotides match TRBD2. CDR1 SGDLS and CDR2 YYNGEE come from the germline V gene. With 0 bases clipped from V and 2 bases from J, the junction kept 2 bases outside the gene matches. This CDR3 spans 16 amino acids. The CDR3 sequence is CASSVEGGTGANVLTF. CDR3 nucleotide sequence: TGTGCCAGCAGCGTAGAGGGAGGGACTGGGGCCAACGTCCTGACTTTC.

The CDR3 DNA is TGTGCCAGCACCCGCCCGGGGGGGACTGAAGCTTTCTTT. This encodes CASTRPGGTEAFF. V gene TRBV6-5 combines with J gene TRBJ1-1, with a possible D match to TRBD1 (5 bases). V gave up 7 bases and J gave up 5 bases, with 14 bases separating them. The CDR3 runs 13 residues. Germline V gene lookup returns CDR1 MNHEY and CDR2 SVGAGI.

This clone was found a few times. The genes are TRBV30 and TRBJ2-3; D is ambiguous. This CDR3 spans 11 amino acids. Germline lookup yields CDR1 GTSNPN and CDR2 SVGIG (reference sequence). V lost 0 bases to trimming and J lost 5 bases, with 3 bases between them. The CDR3 bases are TGTGCCTGGAGTGTACAAGATACGCAGTATTTT. The encoded protein is CAWSVQDTQYF.

This clone was seen more than once but under ten times. The V gene is TRBV9, the J gene TRBJ2-7, with 10 nucleotides matching TRBD2. The CDR3 is 15 amino acids. Germline-derived CDR1 and CDR2 are SGDLS and YYNGEE. Unmatched junction bases numbered 6, after V lost 0 bases and J lost 6 bases. For the CDR3, the DNA is TGTGCCAGCAGCGTAGAGCTAGCGGGAGCCACCGAGCAGTACTTC. The encoded protein is CASSVELAGATEQYF.

A few counts support this clone. The chain links TRBV11-2 to TRBJ2-3; TRBD2 matches 11 bases. With 5 bases clipped from V and 1 base from J, the junction kept 11 bases outside the gene matches. The germline V gene has CDR1 SGHAT and CDR2 FQNNGV. This CDR3 is built from 18 residues. The CDR3 is CASSRLTSGNLGTDTQYF. The CDR3 DNA sequence: TGTGCCAGCAGCCGTCTGACTAGCGGGAATTTAGGCACAGATACGCAGTATTTT.

Only a few counts were recorded for this clone. The chain carries TRBV19 and TRBJ2-5; 11 nucleotides agree with TRBD1. The closer fit of TRBJ2-7 to the DNA end suggests the J call may be wrong. Germline CDR1 is LNHDA and CDR2 is SQIVND (reference sequence). CDR3 size: 12 residues. The CDR3 DNA follows: TGTGCCAGCGGACAGGGGGCCGCCGAGCAGTACTTC. Amino acids: CASGQGAAEQYF.

The chain employs TRBV23-1 and TRBJ1-5, with a tentative D call TRBD1 (5 bases). TRBV23-1 has ORF status, its function being uncertain. Deletions cut 2 bases from V and 4 bases from J, with 15 bases between. The CDR3 contains 16 residues. Here the CDR3 DNA reads TGCGCCAGCAGTCAAAGGGCCGACAGTAGGAATCAGCCCCAGCATTTT. Its protein product is CASSQRADSRNQPQHF.

The chain recombines TRBV6-1 with TRBJ1-1; D might be TRBD1 (6 bases). V was cut by 6 bases and J by 1 base, with 12 bases left in between. Looked up from germline, CDR1 is MNHNS and CDR2 is SASEGT. The CDR3 has 14 residues. The CDR3 coding sequence is TGTGCCAGCAGCCTTGGGACACGGAACACTGAAGCTTTCTTT. This codes for CASSLGTRNTEAFF.

The rearrangement joins TRBV7-8 to TRBJ2-7; 8 bases match TRBD1. The CDR3 has 15 amino acids. Germline CDR1 SGHVS, CDR2 FQNEAQ. V lost 5 bases, J lost 2 bases, and 8 bases stayed unmatched. The DNA for the CDR3 is TGTGCCAGCAGCGCACGACAGGGGACCCCCTACGAGCAGTACTTC. It yields the protein CASSARQGTPYEQYF.

In nucleotides, the CDR3 is TGCAGCGCCTCCCGCGGGCCCGACACCGGGGAGCTGTTTTTT. Its protein is CSASRGPDTGELFF. The chain is built from TRBV29-1 and TRBJ2-2, with D possibly TRBD2 on 5 matching bases. V dropped 7 bases and J dropped 3 bases, with 15 bases sitting between them. Germline CDR1 reads SQVTM; CDR2 reads ANQGSEA. The CDR3 sequence is 14 residues long.